This T cell receptor (beta chain) was identified during a study of cytomegalovirus exposure and HLA in healthy donors. Vbeta (60) and Jbeta (13) primers were used in the PCR. TCRdb's table, derived via immunoSEQ multiplex PCR, lists solely in-frame clones and lacks some. The repertoire has 180,000 or so clones, approximately 80% of them found once; the top ten carry about 0.8%. This clone was detected a few times. Sequenced sample: PBMCs. The receptor's source is a young woman in good health and CMV-seronegative.

The CDR3 DNA follows: TGTGCCAGCAGCTTAGACCAGCGGTCGTGGCGGGATAATGAGCAGTTCTTC. Translation: CASSLDQRSWRDNEQFF. J is TRBJ2-1 and V is TRBV11-2; D is perhaps TRBD2 (6 bases). With 0 bases removed from V and 7 bases from J, the gap between germline ends came to 19 bases. The CDR3 has 17 residues. Germline V gene sequence: CDR1 SGHAT, CDR2 FQNNGV. Combining the CDR3 with reference TRBV11-2 and TRBJ2-1 gives the whole variable domain EAGVAQSPRYKIIEKRQSVAFWCNPISGHATLYWYQQILGQGPKLLIQFQNNGVVDDSQLPKDRFSAERLKGVDSTLKIQPAKLEDSAVYLCASSLDQRSWRDNEQFFGPGTRLTVL.